The entry below describes one T cell receptor beta chain. This sample was taken from a study of blood T cell repertoires in COVID-19. The length of the CDR3 is 15 residues. Libraries were prepared by immunoSEQ multiplex PCR; TCRdb keeps only in-frame clonotypes and omits some of them. This sample has about 45,000 clones, with roughly 81% found just once. The J gene is TRBJ1-6, the V gene TRBV21-1. TRBV21-1 is a listed pseudogene. This clonotype originated in a woman in her 70s with acute or convalescent COVID-19. Sequenced material: peripheral blood. CDR3 loop: CASSKEGGGSRSLHF. DNA of the CDR3: TGTGCCAGCAGCAAAGAGGGGGGGGGCAGTAGGTCCCTCCACTTT.